Given below is one T cell receptor (beta chain) in context. This CDR3 contains 14 residues. Germline V gene lookup returns CDR1 SGDLS and CDR2 YYNGEE. Trimming stripped 0 bases from V and 4 bases from J, with 10 bases between. This sample was taken from a study of blood T cells in healthy people across ages. PCR was performed a second time for about 6 to 12 cycles using a sample-barcoded 5' primer and a J-beta primer mix. TCRdb re-called the 5' RACE reads with MiXCR, one entry per CDR3 protein. This table holds approximately 350,000 distinct CDR3 sequences, approximately 51% found once. The sequencing sample was made of blood. The chain has TRBV9 and TRBJ1-1, with unresolved D. The clonotype comes from a man between 60 and 70 years old in good health. In DNA, the CDR3 is TGTGCCAGCAGCGTAGGAGGAGACGTCACTGAAGCTTTCTTT. Translation: CASSVGGDVTEAFF.